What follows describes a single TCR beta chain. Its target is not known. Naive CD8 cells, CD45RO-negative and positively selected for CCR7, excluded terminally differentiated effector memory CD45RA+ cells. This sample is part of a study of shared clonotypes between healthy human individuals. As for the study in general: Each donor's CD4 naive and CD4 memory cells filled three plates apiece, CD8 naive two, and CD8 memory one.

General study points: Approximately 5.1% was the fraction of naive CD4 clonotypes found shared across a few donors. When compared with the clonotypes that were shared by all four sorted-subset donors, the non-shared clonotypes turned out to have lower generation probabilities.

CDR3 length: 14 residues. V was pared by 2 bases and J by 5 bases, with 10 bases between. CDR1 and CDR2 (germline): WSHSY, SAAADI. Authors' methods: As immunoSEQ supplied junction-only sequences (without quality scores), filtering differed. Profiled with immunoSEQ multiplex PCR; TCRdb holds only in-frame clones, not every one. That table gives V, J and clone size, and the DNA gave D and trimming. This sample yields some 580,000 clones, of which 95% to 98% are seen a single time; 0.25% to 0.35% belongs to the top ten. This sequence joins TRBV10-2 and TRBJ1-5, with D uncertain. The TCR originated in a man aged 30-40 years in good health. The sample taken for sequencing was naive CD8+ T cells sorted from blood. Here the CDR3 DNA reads TGCGCCAGCAGTGAGGGGGTCCGGGATCAGCCCCAGCATTTT. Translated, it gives CASSEGVRDQPQHF.